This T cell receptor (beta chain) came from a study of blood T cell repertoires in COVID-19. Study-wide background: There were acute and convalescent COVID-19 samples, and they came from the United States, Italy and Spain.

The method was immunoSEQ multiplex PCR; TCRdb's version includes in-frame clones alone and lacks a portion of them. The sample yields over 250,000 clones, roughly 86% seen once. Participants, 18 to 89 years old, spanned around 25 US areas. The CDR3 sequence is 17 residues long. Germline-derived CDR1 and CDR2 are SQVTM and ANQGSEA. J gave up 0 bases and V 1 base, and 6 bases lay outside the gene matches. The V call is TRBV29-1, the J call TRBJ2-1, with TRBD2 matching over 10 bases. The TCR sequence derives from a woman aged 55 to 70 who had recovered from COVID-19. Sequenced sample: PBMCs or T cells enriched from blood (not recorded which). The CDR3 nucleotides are TGCAGCGTTGAAGGCCTAGCGGGAGTCGACTCCTACAATGAGCAGTTCTTC. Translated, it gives CSVEGLAGVDSYNEQFF.